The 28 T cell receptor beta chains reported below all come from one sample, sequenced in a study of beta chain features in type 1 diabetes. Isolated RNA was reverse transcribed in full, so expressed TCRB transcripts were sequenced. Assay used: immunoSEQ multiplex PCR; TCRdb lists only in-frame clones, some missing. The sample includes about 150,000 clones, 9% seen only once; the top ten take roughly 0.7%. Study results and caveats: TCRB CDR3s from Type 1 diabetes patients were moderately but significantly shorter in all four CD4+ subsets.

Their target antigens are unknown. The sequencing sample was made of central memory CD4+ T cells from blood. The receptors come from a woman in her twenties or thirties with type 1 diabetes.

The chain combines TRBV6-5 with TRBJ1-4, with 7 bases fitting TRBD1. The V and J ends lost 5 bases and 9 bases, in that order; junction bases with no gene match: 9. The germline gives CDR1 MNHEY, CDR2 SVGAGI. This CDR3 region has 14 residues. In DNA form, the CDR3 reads TGTGCCAGCAGTCCAGAAGGGGGCTGGAAAAAACTGTTTTTT. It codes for CASSPEGGWKKLFF.

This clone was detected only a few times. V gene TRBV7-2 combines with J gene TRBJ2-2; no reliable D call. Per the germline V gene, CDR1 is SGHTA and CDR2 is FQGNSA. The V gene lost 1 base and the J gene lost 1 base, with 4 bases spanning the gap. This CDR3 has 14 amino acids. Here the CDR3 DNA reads TGTGCCAGCAGCTTAGTTCAGAACACCGGGGAGCTGTTTTTT. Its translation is CASSLVQNTGELFF.

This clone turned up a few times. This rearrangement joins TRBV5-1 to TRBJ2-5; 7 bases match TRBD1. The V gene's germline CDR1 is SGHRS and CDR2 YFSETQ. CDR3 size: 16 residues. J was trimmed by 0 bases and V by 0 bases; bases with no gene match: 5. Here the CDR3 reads CASSLGLDRYQETQYF. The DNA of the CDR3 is TGCGCCAGCAGCTTGGGCCTGGACAGGTACCAAGAGACCCAGTACTTC.

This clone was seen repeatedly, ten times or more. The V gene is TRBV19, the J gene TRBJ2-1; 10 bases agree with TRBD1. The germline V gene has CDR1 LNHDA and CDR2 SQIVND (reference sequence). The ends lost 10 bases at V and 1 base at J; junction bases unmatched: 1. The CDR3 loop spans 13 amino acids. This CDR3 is CATGQGSYNEQFF. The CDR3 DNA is TGTGCCACGGGACAGGGGTCCTACAATGAGCAGTTCTTC.

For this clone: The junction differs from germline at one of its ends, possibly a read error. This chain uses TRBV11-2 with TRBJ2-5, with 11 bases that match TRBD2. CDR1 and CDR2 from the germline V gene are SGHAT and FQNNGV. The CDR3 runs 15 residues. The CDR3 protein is CASRLAGGPEETQYF. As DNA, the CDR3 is TGTGCCAGCAGATTAGCGGGAGGGCCGGAAGAGACCCAGTACTTC.

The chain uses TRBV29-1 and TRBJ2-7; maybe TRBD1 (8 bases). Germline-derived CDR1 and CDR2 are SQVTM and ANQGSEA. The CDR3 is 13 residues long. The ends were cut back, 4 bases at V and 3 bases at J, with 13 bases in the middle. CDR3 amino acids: CSVAGGQGYEQYF. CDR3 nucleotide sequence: TGCAGCGTTGCGGGAGGACAGGGCTACGAGCAGTACTTC.

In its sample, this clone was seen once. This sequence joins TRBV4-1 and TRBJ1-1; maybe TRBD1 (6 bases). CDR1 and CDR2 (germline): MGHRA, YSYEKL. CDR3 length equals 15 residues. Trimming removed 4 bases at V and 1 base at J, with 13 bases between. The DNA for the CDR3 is TGCGCCAGCAGCCCTGTGGGACAAAAGAACACTGAAGCTTTCTTT. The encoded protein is CASSPVGQKNTEAFF.

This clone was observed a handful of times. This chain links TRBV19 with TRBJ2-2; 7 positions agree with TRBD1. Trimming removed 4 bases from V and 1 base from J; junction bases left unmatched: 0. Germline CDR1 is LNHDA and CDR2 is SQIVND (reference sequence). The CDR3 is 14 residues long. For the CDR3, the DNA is TGTGCCAGTAGTAGGACAGGGAACACCGGGGAGCTGTTTTTT. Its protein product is CASSRTGNTGELFF.

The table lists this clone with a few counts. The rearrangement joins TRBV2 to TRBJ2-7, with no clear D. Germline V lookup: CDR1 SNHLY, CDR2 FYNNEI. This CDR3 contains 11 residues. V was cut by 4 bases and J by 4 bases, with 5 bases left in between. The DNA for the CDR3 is TGTGCCAGCAGTGGAGAGTACGAGCAGTACTTC. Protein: CASSGEYEQYF. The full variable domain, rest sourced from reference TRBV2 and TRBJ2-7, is EPEVTQTPSHQVTQMGQEVILRCVPISNHLYFYWYRQILGQKVEFLVSFYNNEISEKSEIFDDQFSVERPDGSNFTLKIRSTKLEDSAMYFCASSGEYEQYFGPGTRLTVT.

The CDR3 region is CASSQYLNEQFF. CDR3 sequence (DNA): TGCGCCAGCAGCCAATATTTGAATGAGCAGTTCTTC. The chain links TRBV4-3 to TRBJ2-1, with D hard to call. The CDR3 is 12 residues long. Germline loops: CDR1 LGHNA, CDR2 YSLEER. Between the trimmed V and J ends, which lost 2 bases and 7 bases, there was a span of 6 bases.

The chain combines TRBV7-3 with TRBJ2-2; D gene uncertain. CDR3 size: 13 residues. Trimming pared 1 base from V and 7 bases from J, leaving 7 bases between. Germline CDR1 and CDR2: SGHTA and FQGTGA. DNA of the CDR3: TGTGCCAGCAGCTTAAGTGGCGGCGGGGAGCTGTTTTTT. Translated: CASSLSGGGELFF.

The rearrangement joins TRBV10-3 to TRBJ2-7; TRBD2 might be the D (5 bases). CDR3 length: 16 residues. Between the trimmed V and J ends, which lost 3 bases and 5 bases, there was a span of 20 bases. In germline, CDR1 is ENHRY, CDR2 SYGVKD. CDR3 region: CAISDFTGFLPHEQYF. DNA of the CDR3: TGTGCCATCAGTGACTTTACGGGGTTCCTTCCTCACGAGCAGTACTTC.

CDR3 loop: CASSLAGLDNEQFF. Here the CDR3 DNA reads TGTGCCAGCAGTCTAGCGGGCCTCGACAATGAGCAGTTCTTC. The chain carries TRBV2 and TRBJ2-1; 8 positions match TRBD2. Germline V CDR1 and CDR2: SNHLY, FYNNEI. The V and J ends lost 5 bases and 5 bases, in that order; junction bases with no gene match: 5. This CDR3 has 14 amino acids.

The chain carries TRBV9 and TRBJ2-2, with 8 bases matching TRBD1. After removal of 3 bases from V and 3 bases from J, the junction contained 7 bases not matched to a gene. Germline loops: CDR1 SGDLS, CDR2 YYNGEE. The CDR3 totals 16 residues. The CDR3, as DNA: TGTGCCAGCAGCGCGTCGGACAGGGAGGACACCGGGGAGCTGTTTTTT. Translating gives CASSASDREDTGELFF.

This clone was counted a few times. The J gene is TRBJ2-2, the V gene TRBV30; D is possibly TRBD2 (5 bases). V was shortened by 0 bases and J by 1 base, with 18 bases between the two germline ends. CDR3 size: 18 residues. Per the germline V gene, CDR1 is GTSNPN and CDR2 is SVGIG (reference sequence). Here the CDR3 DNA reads TGTGCCTGGAGTGTCTTCCCCAACTCAGCGGAGAACACCGGGGAGCTGTTTTTT. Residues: CAWSVFPNSAENTGELFF.

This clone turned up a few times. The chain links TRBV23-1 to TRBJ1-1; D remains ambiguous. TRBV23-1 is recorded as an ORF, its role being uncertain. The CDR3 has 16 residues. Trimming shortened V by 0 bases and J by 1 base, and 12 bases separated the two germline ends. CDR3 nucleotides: TGCGCCAGCAGTCAATCGGGCGACACCGCGAACACTGAAGCTTTCTTT. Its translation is CASSQSGDTANTEAFF.

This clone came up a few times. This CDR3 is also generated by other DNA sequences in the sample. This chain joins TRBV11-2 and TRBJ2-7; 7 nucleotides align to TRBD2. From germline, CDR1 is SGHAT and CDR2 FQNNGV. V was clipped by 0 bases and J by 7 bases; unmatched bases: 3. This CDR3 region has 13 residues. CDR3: CASSLDRGGEQYF. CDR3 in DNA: TGTGCCAGCAGCTTAGATCGGGGAGGGGAGCAGTACTTC. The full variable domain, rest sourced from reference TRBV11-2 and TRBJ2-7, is EAGVAQSPRYKIIEKRQSVAFWCNPISGHATLYWYQQILGQGPKLLIQFQNNGVVDDSQLPKDRFSAERLKGVDSTLKIQPAKLEDSAVYLCASSLDRGGEQYFGPGTRLTVT.

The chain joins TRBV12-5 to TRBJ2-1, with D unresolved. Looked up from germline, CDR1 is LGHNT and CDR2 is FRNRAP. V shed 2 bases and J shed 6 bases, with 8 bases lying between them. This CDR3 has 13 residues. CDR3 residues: CASGLFSPNEQFF. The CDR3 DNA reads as TGTGCTAGTGGTTTGTTTAGCCCCAATGAGCAGTTCTTC.

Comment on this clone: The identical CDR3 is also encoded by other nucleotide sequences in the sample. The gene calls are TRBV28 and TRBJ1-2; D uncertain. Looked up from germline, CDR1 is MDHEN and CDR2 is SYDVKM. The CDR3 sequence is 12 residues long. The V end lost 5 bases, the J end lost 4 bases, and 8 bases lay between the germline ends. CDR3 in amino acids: CASSPTGYGYTF. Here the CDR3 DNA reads TGTGCCAGCAGTCCGACGGGCTATGGCTACACCTTC.

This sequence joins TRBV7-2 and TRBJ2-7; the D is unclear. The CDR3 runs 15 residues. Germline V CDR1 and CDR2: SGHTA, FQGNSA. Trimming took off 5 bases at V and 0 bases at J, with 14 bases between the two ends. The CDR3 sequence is CASSPPAADSYEQYF. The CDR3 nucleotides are TGTGCCAGCAGCCCGCCGGCGGCCGACTCCTACGAGCAGTACTTC.

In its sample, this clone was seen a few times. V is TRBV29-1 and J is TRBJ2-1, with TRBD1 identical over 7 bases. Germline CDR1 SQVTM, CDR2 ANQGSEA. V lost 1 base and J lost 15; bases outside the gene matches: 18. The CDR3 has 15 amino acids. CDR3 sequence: CSVEGQGMEMRSWFF. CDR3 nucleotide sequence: TGCAGCGTTGAAGGACAGGGAATGGAGATGAGGAGCTGGTTCTTC.

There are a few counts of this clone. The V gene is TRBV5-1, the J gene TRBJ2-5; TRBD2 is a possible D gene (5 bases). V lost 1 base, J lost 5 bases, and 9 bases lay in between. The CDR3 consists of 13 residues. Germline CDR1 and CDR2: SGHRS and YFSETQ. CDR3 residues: CASSLSGGETQYF. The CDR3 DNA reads TGCGCCAGCAGCTTGAGCGGTGGCGAGACCCAGTACTTC.

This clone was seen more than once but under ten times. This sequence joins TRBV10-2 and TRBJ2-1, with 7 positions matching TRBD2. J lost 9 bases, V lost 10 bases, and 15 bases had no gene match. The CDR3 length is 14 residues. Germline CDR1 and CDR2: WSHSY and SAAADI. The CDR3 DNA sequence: TGCGCCACCGCAAGGACTAGTAAGTCTAGTGAGCAGTTCTTC. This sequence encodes CATARTSKSSEQFF.

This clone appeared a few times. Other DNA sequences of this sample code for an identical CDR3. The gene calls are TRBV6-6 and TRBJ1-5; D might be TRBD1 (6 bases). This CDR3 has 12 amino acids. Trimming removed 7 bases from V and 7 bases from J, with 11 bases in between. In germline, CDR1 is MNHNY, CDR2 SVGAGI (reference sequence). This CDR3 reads CASNREGQPQHF. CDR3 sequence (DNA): TGTGCCAGCAACAGGGAGGGACAGCCCCAGCATTTT.

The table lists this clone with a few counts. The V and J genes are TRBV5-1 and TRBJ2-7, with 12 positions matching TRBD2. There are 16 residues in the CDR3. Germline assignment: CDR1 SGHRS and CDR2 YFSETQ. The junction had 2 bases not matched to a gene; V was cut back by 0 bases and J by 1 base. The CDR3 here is CASSLDLAGGSYEQYF. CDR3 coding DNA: TGCGCCAGCAGCTTGGATCTAGCGGGAGGGTCCTACGAGCAGTACTTC.

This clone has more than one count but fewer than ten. CDR3 nucleotide sequence: TGTGCCAGCAGCGTGAAGACAGGGGCGTCCTACAATGAGCAGTTCTTC. It codes for CASSVKTGASYNEQFF. V gene TRBV9 combines with J gene TRBJ2-1; TRBD1 matches at 8 bases. Trimming at V came to 2 bases and at J to 1 base, leaving 5 bases not matched to a gene. Germline lookup yields CDR1 SGDLS and CDR2 YYNGEE. This CDR3 contains 16 residues.

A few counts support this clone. Written as DNA, the CDR3 is TGTGCCTGGAGGGGCGGGTCCTACCTCGGGGAGACCCAGTACTTC. This sequence encodes CAWRGGSYLGETQYF. This chain connects TRBV30 to TRBJ2-5; TRBD2 might be the D (5 bases). The germline V and J ends were trimmed by 3 bases and 5 bases, with 19 bases remaining between them. The CDR3 totals 15 residues. Looked up from germline, CDR1 is GTSNPN and CDR2 is SVGIG (reference sequence).

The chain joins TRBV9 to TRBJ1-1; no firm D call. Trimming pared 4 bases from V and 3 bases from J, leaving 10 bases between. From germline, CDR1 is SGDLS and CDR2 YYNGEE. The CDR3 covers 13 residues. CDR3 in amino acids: CASSFGRDTEAFF. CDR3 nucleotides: TGTGCCAGCAGCTTCGGGAGGGACACTGAAGCTTTCTTT.